This TCR beta chain was sequenced for a study of blood T cell repertoires in COVID-19. Study context: Specimens from acute and convalescent COVID-19 originated in the United States, Italy and Spain. T cells, B-cell-depleted T cells, or PBMCs supplied cDNA or gDNA.

In the original workflow: Amplifying reference gene primers gave estimates of nucleated cell counts. The data were produced by immunoSEQ multiplex PCR, yet TCRdb's version contains in-frame clones alone and is incomplete. V and J calls plus clone size are reproduced from that table; the DNA served to infer D and trimming. Of some 180,000 clones listed, 87% are singletons. This TCR was recovered from a man between 60 and 75 years old with active or convalescent COVID-19. The sequencing input was peripheral blood.

Here the CDR3 reads CASSQWTGRDTEAFF. The CDR3 bases are TGTGCCAGCAGCCAATGGACAGGGCGGGACACTGAAGCTTTCTTT. This chain connects TRBV7-9 to TRBJ1-1; TRBD1 matches at 8 bases. The CDR3 spans 15 residues. CDR1 and CDR2 (germline): SEHNR, FQNEAQ (reference sequence). The V segment lost 5 bases and the J segment 3 bases; nucleotides outside the gene matches: 8. The full variable domain, with the rest looked up from reference TRBV7-9 and TRBJ1-1, is DTGVSQNPRHKITKRGQNVTFRCDPISEHNRLYWYRQTLGQGPEFLTYFQNEAQLEKSRLLSDRFSAERPKGSFSTLEIQRTEQGDSAMYLCASSQWTGRDTEAFFGQGTRLTVV.